Following are 13 T cell receptor beta chains from one sample sequenced in a study of T cells in Graves' hyperthyroidism and ophthalmopathy (dated by TCRdb to between 2018 and 2020). Receptor libraries were prepared by multiplex PCR. Data came from an Illumina HiSeq 2000. The TCR beta CDR3 regions were amplified from RNA transcripts. A first-round RT-PCR of the TCR CDR3 used the HTBI primer set with the Qiagen OneStep RT-PCR kit. Clones were called with MiXCR by TCRdb after fastp trimmed the public reads at Q25, and only in-frame beta chains were retained. Records with the same CDR3 protein are collapsed into one entry carrying the most frequent genes and DNA. The sample yields around 620,000 distinct CDR3 sequences; about 17% were counted once. 3.5% to 4% of the sample is held by the ten biggest clonotypes. The sequenced sample was blood. These receptors all stem from a woman younger than 45 with Graves' hyperthyroidism.

This clonotype was recorded a few times. The chain links TRBV28 to TRBJ1-4, with D unresolved. The CDR3 is 12 amino acids. V lost 6 bases, J lost 10 bases, and 12 bases lay in between. CDR1 and CDR2 from the germline V gene are MDHEN and SYDVKM. The CDR3 loop reads CASSPTSGKLFF. The CDR3 DNA reads TGTGCCAGCAGCCCGACCAGTGGAAAACTGTTTTTT.

In this sample, this clonotype turned up a few times. This chain uses TRBV6-1 with TRBJ1-2; a weak D match, TRBD1 (5 bases). The CDR3 sequence is 13 residues long. V shed 8 bases and J shed 8 bases, with 18 bases lying between them. Germline V gene sequence: CDR1 MNHNS, CDR2 SASEGT. The chain's CDR3 is CASGTIKLKGYTF. In nucleotides, the CDR3 is TGTGCCAGCGGGACCATTAAACTTAAGGGCTACACCTTC.

This clonotype came up a few times. This chain connects TRBV29-1 to TRBJ1-4; tentative D call: TRBD1 (5 bases). V was cut by 1 base and J by 14 bases, with 11 bases left in between. CDR1 is SQVTM and CDR2 is ANQGSEA in the germline V gene. The CDR3 extends over 11 amino acids. CDR3 region: CSVEVQGRLFF. The DNA for the CDR3 is TGCAGCGTTGAAGTGCAGGGTCGTCTGTTTTTT.

This clonotype was observed at least ten times. The V gene is TRBV30, the J gene TRBJ2-7; 9 bases align to TRBD2. This CDR3 contains 15 residues. Germline lookup yields CDR1 GTSNPN and CDR2 SVGIG (reference sequence). J was trimmed by 2 bases and V by 1 base; bases with no gene match: 6. DNA for the CDR3: TGTGCCTGGAGTGGGCGGACTAGCGTAACCTACGAGCAGTACTTC. It specifies CAWSGRTSVTYEQYF.

This clonotype was seen only a few times. Here the CDR3 reads CASSIDYRGGQPQHF. CDR3 DNA sequence: TGTGCCAGCAGTATAGACTACAGGGGGGGTCAGCCCCAGCATTTT. J is TRBJ1-5 and V is TRBV12-3 or TRBV12-4, with 8 bases identical to TRBD1. This CDR3 has 15 amino acids. V trimming: 5 bases; J trimming: 6 bases; junction bases outside the gene matches: 9.

This rearrangement joins TRBV5-1 to TRBJ1-4, with a weak D call TRBD1 (5 bases). Germline CDR1 reads SGHRS; CDR2 reads YFSETQ. There are 14 residues in the CDR3. The germline V and J ends were trimmed by 6 bases and 6 bases, with 15 bases remaining between them. The CDR3 loop reads CASKQTQGDEKLFF. In DNA form, the CDR3 reads TGCGCCAGCAAACAAACCCAAGGGGATGAAAAACTGTTTTTT. Looking up the rest from reference TRBV5-1 and TRBJ1-4 gives the full variable domain: KAGVTQTPRYLIKTRGQQVTLSCSPISGHRSVSWYQQTPGQGLQFLFEYFSETQRNKGNFPGRFSGRQFSNSRSEMNVSTLELGDSALYLCASKQTQGDEKLFFGSGTQLSVL.

The chain employs TRBV20-1 and TRBJ2-3; TRBD2 matches 12 bases. Germline V gene lookup returns CDR1 DFQATT and CDR2 SNEGSKA (reference sequence). The CDR3 consists of 14 residues. V gave up 3 bases and J gave up 4 bases; unmatched junction bases: 2. The CDR3 sequence is CSASTSGRPDTQYF. The CDR3 DNA follows: TGCAGTGCTAGTACTAGCGGGAGGCCAGATACGCAGTATTTT.

This clonotype has at least ten counts. V usage is TRBV7-8 and J usage is TRBJ1-4; D is ambiguous. Trimming took off 1 base at V and 3 bases at J, with 3 bases between the two ends. The CDR3 covers 13 residues. Germline V CDR1 and CDR2: SGHVS, FQNEAQ. As DNA, the CDR3 is TGTGCCAGCAGCTTAGTCGCTAATGAAAAACTGTTTTTT. This gives the protein CASSLVANEKLFF.

The table lists this clonotype with a few counts. The chain combines TRBV3-1 with TRBJ2-7; the match to TRBD1 covers 7 bases. Germline loops: CDR1 LGHDT, CDR2 YNNKEL (reference sequence). CDR3 length: 15 amino acids. The junction had 16 bases not matched to a gene; V was cut back by 5 bases and J by 9 bases. CDR3 sequence reads: CASSVGWDSDRRQYF. The CDR3 coding sequence is TGTGCCAGCAGCGTAGGATGGGACAGCGACCGGCGGCAGTACTTC.

This chain links TRBV12-3 or TRBV12-4 with TRBJ2-1, with no clear D. V lost 3 bases, J lost 9 bases, and 9 bases lay in between. This CDR3 has 12 amino acids. The CDR3 spells CASSLPLSEQFF. The CDR3 coding sequence is TGTGCCAGCAGTTTGCCTCTTAGTGAGCAGTTCTTC.

This clonotype was counted at least ten times. The chain joins TRBV20-1 to TRBJ2-1, with D perhaps TRBD2 (5 bases). CDR1 and CDR2 from the germline V gene are DFQATT and SNEGSKA (reference sequence). The CDR3 contains 15 residues. The V end lost 0 bases, the J end lost 5 bases, and 14 bases lay between the germline ends. This CDR3 is CSARDRRRAHNEQFF. CDR3 sequence (DNA): TGCAGTGCTAGAGATCGGAGGCGGGCGCACAATGAGCAGTTCTTC.

This clonotype was counted ten times or more. This chain links TRBV6-5 with TRBJ2-1; 10 bases line up with TRBD2. From germline, CDR1 is MNHEY and CDR2 SVGAGI. This CDR3 is 15 amino acids long. V shed 0 bases and J 8 bases; nucleotides not matched to a gene: 4. The CDR3 sequence: CASSYSSGRRDEQFF. The CDR3 DNA reads as TGTGCCAGCAGTTACTCTAGCGGGAGGAGGGATGAGCAGTTCTTC.

This clonotype was found a few times. The chain combines TRBV5-1 with TRBJ2-3; tentative D call: TRBD2 (5 bases). Germline CDR1 SGHRS, CDR2 YFSETQ. Trimming stripped 4 bases from V and 6 bases from J, with 21 bases between. CDR3 length: 16 amino acids. CDR3 in amino acids: CASSAARDRTTDTQYF. Written as DNA, the CDR3 is TGCGCCAGCAGCGCAGCTCGGGATCGAACCACGGATACGCAGTATTTT.